The 28 T cell receptor beta chains below all came from one sample that was sequenced in a study of CD8 T cells in ankylosing spondylitis. Each CDR3 protein gets one entry after TCRdb re-called the 5' RACE reads with MiXCR. The sample records 250,000 to 350,000 distinct CDR3 sequences, over 15% being singletons. Material for sequencing was blood, either unsorted or a sorted T cell fraction (not recorded which). These TCRs come from a male donor with ankylosing spondylitis or in good health (not recorded which).

The CDR3 DNA sequence: TGTGCCAGCAGTTTAGGCACCGACAGCTACGAGCAGTACGTC. As protein: CASSLGTDSYEQYV. This rearrangement joins TRBV28 to TRBJ2-7; D may be TRBD1 (5 bases). The CDR3 runs 14 residues. Looked up from germline, CDR1 is MDHEN and CDR2 is SYDVKM. The germline V and J ends were trimmed by 2 bases and 3 bases, with 11 bases remaining between them.

This clonotype has at least ten counts. The junction departs from germline at one end; a sequencing error may be responsible. J is TRBJ1-5 and V is TRBV12-3 or TRBV12-4, with TRBD1 as a possible D gene (5 bases). This CDR3 has 14 amino acids. The CDR3 sequence: CASNLGAGNQPQHF. The CDR3 DNA sequence: TGTGCCAGCAATTTAGGGGCAGGCAATCAGCCCCAGCATTTT.

The chain recombines TRBV28 with TRBJ2-5; TRBD1 might be the D (8 bases). V lost 2 bases to trimming and J lost 5 bases, with 15 bases between them. The CDR3 totals 15 residues. In germline, CDR1 is MDHEN, CDR2 SYDVKM. The CDR3 DNA follows: TGTGCCAGCAGTTTAGGACAGGGAGGGATTGAGACCCAGTACTTC. Translating gives CASSLGQGGIETQYF.

This clonotype was seen more than once but under ten times. CDR3 sequence: CAIRTPIRAGSYGYTF. In DNA form, the CDR3 reads TGTGCCATCAGAACCCCCATCCGGGCGGGGAGCTATGGCTACACCTTC. The rearrangement uses TRBV10-3 and TRBJ1-2, with no clear D. CDR1 and CDR2 from the germline V gene are ENHRY and SYGVKD. The CDR3 has 16 residues. Trimming left V 6 bases short and J 4 bases short, with 21 bases between.

The chain links TRBV10-3 to TRBJ1-2, with D possibly matching TRBD1 (5 bases). This CDR3 has 15 residues. V was trimmed by 3 bases and J by 8 bases, leaving 19 bases between them. Germline-derived CDR1 and CDR2 are ENHRY and SYGVKD. CDR3 loop: CAISDRGASGGGYTF. CDR3 nucleotide sequence: TGTGCCATCAGTGATCGGGGCGCTTCAGGTGGCGGCTACACCTTC.

This clonotype appeared many times. The germline gene is not matched at one end of the junction; a read error may be the cause. The CDR3 loop reads CSVEDPGQGGF. The CDR3 DNA sequence: TGCAGCGTTGAAGATCCGGGACAGGGTGGGTTT. The chain carries TRBV29-1 and TRBJ2-1; 9 nucleotides match TRBD1. The CDR3 runs 11 residues. Germline assignment: CDR1 SQVTM and CDR2 ANQGSEA.

This rearrangement joins TRBV5-1 to TRBJ2-7, with D uncertain. CDR1 and CDR2 from the germline V gene are SGHRS and YFSETQ. The V and J ends lost 1 base and 1 base respectively, with 9 bases between them. The CDR3 consists of 14 residues. The CDR3 DNA follows: TGCGCCAGCAGCTTGAAGGGTGATTCCTACGAGCAGTACGTC. It encodes CASSLKGDSYEQYV.

This clonotype was detected a few times. The chain is built from TRBV9 and TRBJ2-2; D is undetermined. The germline V gene encodes CDR1 SGDLS and CDR2 YYNGEE. Trimming removed 0 bases at V and 3 bases at J, with 9 bases between. The CDR3 has 15 residues. As DNA, the CDR3 is TGTGCCAGCAGCGTAGGTAGGGATTACACCGGGGAGCTGTTTTTT. This translates into CASSVGRDYTGELFF.

The CDR3 DNA reads as TGTGCCAGCACCCGGCCGGGCCGCACCGGGGAGCTGTTTTTT. Translation: CASTRPGRTGELFF. The rearrangement links TRBV12-3 or TRBV12-4 to TRBJ2-2; no firm D call. The CDR3 spans 14 residues. V gave up 7 bases and J gave up 4 bases, with 13 bases separating them.

The rearrangement links TRBV5-1 to TRBJ2-1; 7 nucleotides match TRBD2. CDR1 is SGHRS and CDR2 is YFSETQ in the germline V gene. Trimming took 3 bases from V and 9 from J; bases not matched to a gene: 9. The CDR3 has 14 residues. CDR3 in amino acids: CASSSGLVGSEQFF. The CDR3, as DNA: TGCGCCAGCAGCTCCGGACTAGTGGGTAGTGAGCAGTTCTTC.

This clonotype has at least ten counts. J is TRBJ2-4 and V is TRBV20-1; a possible D gene is TRBD2 (7 bases). V lost 5 bases and J lost 4, with 24 bases in between. Germline values: CDR1 DFQATT, CDR2 SNEGSKA (reference sequence). The CDR3 is 17 amino acids. This chain's CDR3 is CSAGLGGGAGKKNIQYF. The CDR3 DNA reads TGCAGTGCTGGCCTGGGCGGGGGCGCAGGGAAAAAAAACATTCAGTACTTC.

This chain uses TRBV5-1 with TRBJ1-1; D is possibly TRBD1 (6 bases). The CDR3 has 16 amino acids. Germline CDR1 reads SGHRS; CDR2 reads YFSETQ. Trimming stripped 2 bases from V and 5 bases from J, with 19 bases between. CDR3 DNA sequence: TGCGCCAGCAGCTTTAAGGAGGAAGGGGGTTGGACTGAAGCTTTCTTT. Its protein is CASSFKEEGGWTEAFF.

This clonotype was seen only a few times. The junction departs from the called germline gene at one end, perhaps through a read error. This chain joins TRBV12-3 or TRBV12-4 and TRBJ2-1, with 15 bases that match TRBD2. This CDR3 spans 14 amino acids. The CDR3 nucleotides read TGTGCCAGCAGTCCCTCCGGGACTAGCGGGGGGATCGACTTC. Residues: CASSPSGTSGGIDF.

Many counts were recorded for this clonotype. This sequence joins TRBV12-3 or TRBV12-4 and TRBJ2-5, with D unresolved. The V gene lost 8 bases and the J gene lost 5 bases, with 12 bases spanning the gap. The CDR3 has 12 residues. The CDR3 sequence is CASQKMGETQYF. CDR3 in DNA: TGTGCCAGCCAAAAAATGGGGGAGACCCAGTACTTC.

This clonotype was detected only a few times. The chain combines TRBV7-2 with TRBJ1-2; D call uncertain. Trimming cost V 4 bases and J 4 bases, with 7 bases left between them. This CDR3 is 12 amino acids long. Germline V gene sequence: CDR1 SGHTA, CDR2 FQGNSA. This chain's CDR3 is CASSSHSYGYTF. CDR3 DNA sequence: TGTGCCAGCAGCTCCCACTCCTATGGCTACACCTTC.

A few counts support this clonotype. The chain couples TRBV25-1 to TRBJ2-1; D is possibly TRBD1 (5 bases). CDR1 MGHDK and CDR2 SYGVNS come from the germline V gene. The CDR3 extends over 12 amino acids. Deletions cut 4 bases from V and 6 bases from J, with 7 bases between. CDR3 in DNA: TGTGCCAGCAGTGGAGACAGCAATGAGCAGTTCTTC. Its protein is CASSGDSNEQFF.

This clonotype was observed at least ten times. The rearrangement links TRBV20-1 to TRBJ1-1; 7 bases are a match to TRBD1. Germline V lookup: CDR1 DFQATT, CDR2 SNEGSKA (reference sequence). This CDR3 has 13 residues. Losses at the gene ends were 5 bases for V and 4 bases for J; bases not matched to a gene: 7. This CDR3 reads CSAGTGVATEAFF. Here the CDR3 DNA reads TGCAGTGCTGGTACAGGGGTGGCCACTGAAGCTTTCTTT.

J is TRBJ2-5 and V is TRBV5-1; 12 bases line up with TRBD2. The CDR3 loop spans 18 amino acids. After removal of 0 bases from V and 0 bases from J, the junction contained 6 bases not matched to a gene. Germline V CDR1 and CDR2: SGHRS, YFSETQ. Written as DNA, the CDR3 is TGCGCCAGCAGCTTGGTAGGACTAGCGGGGTCGTACCAAGAGACCCAGTACTTC. Translation: CASSLVGLAGSYQETQYF.

This clonotype came up many times. The chain employs TRBV29-1 and TRBJ2-2; 10 bases are shared with TRBD1. V shed 7 bases and J 4 bases; nucleotides not matched to a gene: 3. Per germline, CDR1 SQVTM and CDR2 ANQGSEA. CDR3 size: 13 residues. The CDR3 loop reads CSARTGGTGELFF. CDR3 in DNA: TGCAGCGCTAGGACAGGGGGCACCGGGGAGCTGTTTTTT.

The rearrangement links TRBV3-1 to TRBJ1-2, with a possible D match to TRBD1 (6 bases). The ends were cut back, 1 base at V and 2 bases at J, with 8 bases in the middle. CDR3 length equals 14 residues. Germline CDR1 LGHDT, CDR2 YNNKEL (reference sequence). CDR3 DNA: TGTGCCAGCAGCCAAGGGGACATCAACTATGGCTACACCTTC. This sequence encodes CASSQGDINYGYTF. The full variable domain, completed using reference TRBV3-1 and TRBJ1-2, is DTAVSQTPKYLVTQMGNDKSIKCEQNLGHDTMYWYKQDSKKFLKIMFSYNNKELIINETVPNRFSPKSPDKAHLNLHINSLELGDSAVYFCASSQGDINYGYTFGSGTRLTVV.

In its sample, this clonotype was seen a few times. J is TRBJ2-2 and V is TRBV5-1; D not resolved. The CDR3 totals 15 residues. Between the trimmed V and J ends, which lost 1 base and 0 bases, there was a span of 7 bases. Germline V gene sequence: CDR1 SGHRS, CDR2 YFSETQ. DNA of the CDR3: TGCGCCAGCAGCTTGTGGTCAGCGAACACCGGGGAGCTGTTTTTT. As protein: CASSLWSANTGELFF.

There are a few counts of this clonotype. This chain links TRBV3-1 with TRBJ2-3, with no clear D. Trimming removed 1 base at V and 2 bases at J, with 7 bases between. This CDR3 region has 14 residues. Germline V gene data show CDR1 as LGHDT and CDR2 as YNNKEL (reference sequence). CDR3 loop: CASSQGPVTDTQYF. The CDR3 DNA reads TGTGCCAGCAGCCAAGGACCAGTCACAGATACGCAGTATTTT.

This clonotype was detected only a few times. This chain joins TRBV10-1 and TRBJ2-7; no firm D call. This CDR3 spans 13 amino acids. Germline V gene lookup returns CDR1 WNHNN and CDR2 SYGVQD (reference sequence). As DNA, the CDR3 is TGCGCCAGCAGGGAGTTCCATTTCTACGAGCAGTACGTC. The encoded protein is CASREFHFYEQYV.

The chain recombines TRBV5-6 with TRBJ2-7, with TRBD1 matching over 9 bases. The CDR3 is made up of 14 amino acids. The germline gives CDR1 SGHDT, CDR2 YYEEEE. V trimming: 4 bases; J trimming: 5 bases; junction bases outside the gene matches: 7. The CDR3: CASSAGTGLHEQYV. The CDR3 nucleotides are TGTGCCAGCAGCGCCGGGACAGGGCTCCACGAGCAGTACGTC.

This clonotype was seen a handful of times. The chain combines TRBV12-3 or TRBV12-4 with TRBJ1-2; D is undetermined. The CDR3 has 14 amino acids. V lost 6 bases and J 6 bases, leaving 17 bases between the germline ends. The CDR3 coding sequence is TGTGCCAGCAGCCCAGGAGTTTTCGCCCATGGCTACACCTTC. This codes for CASSPGVFAHGYTF.

The chain has TRBV11-3 and TRBJ2-3; D tentatively fits TRBD1 or TRBD2 (5 bases each). Germline CDR1 and CDR2: SGHNT and YENEEA. V lost 4 bases to trimming and J lost 6 bases, with 14 bases between them. This CDR3 is built from 14 residues. The CDR3 DNA follows: TGTGCCAGCAGCTCGGACGGGACGTCGGATACGCAGTATTTT. Its protein is CASSSDGTSDTQYF.

This clonotype was counted a few times. The J gene is TRBJ2-3, the V gene TRBV12-3 or TRBV12-4, with TRBD1 matching over 8 bases. The V segment lost 6 bases and the J segment 1 base; nucleotides outside the gene matches: 0. There are 13 residues in the CDR3. The DNA for the CDR3 is TGTGCCAGCAGCAGGGGGCGCACAGATACGCAGTATTTT. Protein: CASSRGRTDTQYF.

The V gene is TRBV10-3, the J gene TRBJ2-3; TRBD1 aligns across 8 bases. Germline trimming cut 10 bases from V and 0 bases from J; bases unmatched to any gene: 3. Per germline, CDR1 ENHRY and CDR2 SYGVKD. There are 13 residues in the CDR3. CDR3 loop: CATRTGSTDTQYF. The CDR3, as DNA: TGTGCCACCCGGACAGGGAGCACAGATACGCAGTATTTT.